Reported below is one TCR beta chain. This receptor's antigen is unknown. Within one base of it there is no much larger clone, and no base qualities were kept. TCRbeta CDR3 regions were amplified from genomic DNA by means of the immunoSEQ Assay, a bias-controlled multiplex PCR. The original pipeline was this. Within the assay, amplification of reference gene primers was used to estimate how many nucleated cells each sample contained. To quantify the absolute abundance of each unique TCRbeta CDR3 rearrangement, sequence reads were collapsed and filtered. For each sample, productive Simpson clonality was calculated as the square root of Simpson's diversity index across productive rearrangements. TCRdb mirrors the immuneACCESS table, restricted to in-frame sequences. Some clones are absent from its copies; in checked studies, under half trace to an unresolved V gene, and the reason for the others is unknown. D and trimming were read from the DNA, whereas the V and J calls and clone size are those reported in that table. The sample data list around 300,000 clones, and around 89% of these were observed just once. The ten largest clones take up around 3% of the sample.

This sample was included in a study of blood T cell repertoires in COVID-19 (dated by TCRdb to about 2020). About the full investigation: Samples covering the acute and convalescent phases of COVID-19 were provided by collaborators in the United States, Italy and Spain. Deeply sampled blood TCRbeta repertoires from subjects exposed to, actively infected with, or recovered from COVID-19 were included in the dataset. The prospective study material was composed of cDNA or gDNA derived from T cells, B-cell-depleted T cells, or PBMCs. Where HLA class I and class II types were available, the types were taken from metadata supplied by the sample provider, not from assay-based typing. A freely available public database, intended as a resource for researchers studying the immune response to SARS-CoV-2, is where the repertoires were released. Nearly every sample came with metadata listing a de-identified subject ID, COVID-19 status, age in years and sex. The samples were drawn from the first 160 participants of the ongoing ImmuneRACE study and from 950 to 1,500 subjects provided by 6 global collaborators. On the study overall, not on this receptor specifically: How much clinical and demographic metadata was included differed by source and by participant, and the metadata was provided uncurated.

Enrolling through a virtual design, the prospective study's participants ranged in age from roughly 18 to 95 years and lived across about two dozen United States geographic areas. In the prospective study, cohorts were assigned on the basis of participant-reported clinical history obtained from a screening survey and a study questionnaire. ImmuneRACE Cohort 3 recovered participants were defined by two consecutive negative NP/OP PCR tests, healthcare professional clearance, or symptom resolution. In the prospective study, whole blood, serum and a nasopharyngeal or oropharyngeal swab were collected from each participant by mobile phlebotomists. Over a roughly 2-month period, participants in the prospective study had the option of providing additional blood draws and questionnaires. Before DNA extraction, blood samples from the prospective study were shipped at room temperature or frozen. The CDR3 holds 16 amino acids from the cysteine to the phenylalanine. Solely the CDR3 DNA is kept, with 48 bases framed from the first base. Based on the germline V gene (reference sequence), the CDR1 and CDR2 sequences are LGHDT and YNNKEL. V drops 0 bases and J drops 5 bases, leaving 16 bases in between.

Sequencing used PBMCs or T cells enriched from blood (not recorded which). The chain was built from TRBV3-1 (or the pseudogene TRBV3-2) and TRBJ2-5, with a weak D call of TRBD2 (6 bases match). This TCR derives from a woman in her 50s who had recovered from COVID-19. DNA sequence: TGTGCCAGCAGCCAAGAGGTTTGGACTATGGAGGAGACCCAGTACTTC. Its protein reads: CASSQEVWTMEETQYF.